These 24 T cell receptor beta chains were sequenced from one sample in a study of CD8 T cells in ankylosing spondylitis. TCRdb redid the calling of the 5' RACE reads with MiXCR, one entry per CDR3 protein. The sample holds 200,000 or so distinct CDR3 sequences, 10% to 15% seen once. Material for sequencing was blood, either unsorted or a sorted T cell fraction (not recorded which). The receptors shown here come from a female donor with ankylosing spondylitis or in good health (not recorded which).

This clonotype was seen ten or more times. This rearrangement joins TRBV24-1 to TRBJ1-1, with 7 bases identical to TRBD1. CDR3 length equals 14 residues. V dropped 9 bases and J dropped 1; count of bases not matched to a gene: 7. Germline-derived CDR1 and CDR2 are KGHDR and SFDVKD. CDR3 sequence reads: CATPRDRPNTEAFF. The CDR3 nucleotides are TGTGCCACCCCGAGGGACAGACCGAACACTGAAGCTTTCTTT.

The sample holds many counts of this clonotype. The genes are TRBV9 and TRBJ2-7; 9 bases line up with TRBD1. The CDR3 length is 14 residues. Germline V CDR1 and CDR2: SGDLS, YYNGEE. Trimming removed 3 bases from V and 5 bases from J; junction bases left unmatched: 6. CDR3 coding DNA: TGTGCCAGCAGCGCCGGGACAGGGTTCGACGAGCAGTACTTC. This sequence encodes CASSAGTGFDEQYF.

This clonotype was detected many times. The rearrangement uses TRBV9 and TRBJ1-5; 7 bases fit TRBD1. This CDR3 has 15 residues. After removal of 3 bases from V and 2 bases from J, the junction contained 5 bases not matched to a gene. The germline V gene encodes CDR1 SGDLS and CDR2 YYNGEE. CDR3 protein: CASSETGFGNQPQHF. The CDR3, as DNA: TGTGCCAGCAGCGAGACAGGGTTTGGCAATCAGCCCCAGCATTTT.

In this sample, this clonotype turned up a few times. The chain links TRBV19 to TRBJ2-2, with 12 bases identical to TRBD1. Germline CDR1 LNHDA, CDR2 SQIVND (reference sequence). With V trimmed by 11 bases and J by 6 bases, 10 bases remained unmatched. The CDR3 sequence is 15 residues long. CDR3 DNA: TGTGCCTCTTACCGGGACAGGGGGCTCTCCGGGGAGCTGTTTTTT. This sequence encodes CASYRDRGLSGELFF. The whole variable domain, filled in from reference TRBV19 and TRBJ2-2, reads DGGITQSPKYLFRKEGQNVTLSCEQNLNHDAMYWYRQDPGQGLRLIYYSQIVNDFQKGDIAEGYSVSREKKESFPLTVTSAQKNPTAFYLCASYRDRGLSGELFFGEGSRLTVL.

The table lists this clonotype with a few counts. V and J are TRBV28 and TRBJ2-5, with D possibly called TRBD1 or TRBD2 (5 bases each). The CDR3 sequence is 14 residues long. Trimming stripped 6 bases from V and 5 bases from J, with 16 bases between. The germline V gene encodes CDR1 MDHEN and CDR2 SYDVKM. CDR3: CASSGDQGGETQYF. The CDR3, as DNA: TGTGCCAGCAGCGGCGATCAGGGCGGGGAGACCCAGTACTTC.

V is TRBV5-4 and J is TRBJ2-1; 8 bases match TRBD2. This CDR3 is 14 amino acids long. Germline CDR1 is SGHNT and CDR2 is YYREEE (reference sequence). The trim removed 4 bases at V and 6 bases at J, leaving 6 bases unmatched. The CDR3 sequence: CASSGAGTSNEQFF. The CDR3 region has the DNA TGTGCCAGCAGCGGAGCCGGGACTAGCAATGAGCAGTTCTTC.

The sample holds many counts of this clonotype. This chain joins TRBV6-1 and TRBJ1-6, with 7 bases identical to TRBD1. There are 13 residues in the CDR3. The ends lost 8 bases at V and 5 bases at J; junction bases unmatched: 3. Germline V gene lookup returns CDR1 MNHNS and CDR2 SASEGT. The CDR3 DNA is TGTGCCAGCCAAACAGGGGATAATTCACCCCTCCACTTT. The encoded protein is CASQTGDNSPLHF.

This clonotype was seen a few times. The genes are TRBV20-1 and TRBJ2-3; D remains ambiguous. The CDR3 is 12 residues long. Germline assignment: CDR1 DFQATT and CDR2 SNEGSKA (reference sequence). V shed 7 bases and J shed 0 bases, with 8 bases lying between them. This CDR3 is CSGKGSTDTQYF. Written as DNA, the CDR3 is TGCAGTGGGAAAGGTAGCACAGATACGCAGTATTTT.

The chain links TRBV25-1 to TRBJ2-1, with D perhaps TRBD1 (5 bases). The CDR3 runs to 17 residues. Deletions cut 1 base from V and 0 bases from J, with 13 bases between. Germline CDR1 and CDR2: MGHDK and SYGVNS. In nucleotides, the CDR3 is TGTGCCAGCAGTGAATTAGGGTCAGGGCGCTCCTACAATGAGCAGTTCTTC. It yields the protein CASSELGSGRSYNEQFF.

In this sample, this clonotype turned up many times. This chain joins TRBV7-2 and TRBJ2-5; D gene uncertain. Germline CDR1 is SGHTA and CDR2 is FQGNSA. This CDR3 has 13 amino acids. Trimming cost V 3 bases and J 5 bases, with 10 bases left between them. The CDR3 region has the DNA TGTGCCAGCAGCTTCGTCGGTTGGGAGACCCAGTACTTC. This encodes CASSFVGWETQYF.

The chain carries TRBV14 and TRBJ2-7; D is ambiguous. CDR3 size: 14 residues. Trimming cost V 1 base and J 0 bases, with 7 bases left between them. In germline, CDR1 is SGHDN, CDR2 FVKESK. The chain's CDR3 is CASSQVQSSYEQYF. The CDR3 DNA reads TGTGCCAGCAGCCAAGTACAGAGCTCCTACGAGCAGTACTTC.

This clonotype was counted a few times. The V and J genes are TRBV7-3 and TRBJ2-1, with 9 bases fitting TRBD1. Unmatched junction bases numbered 9, after V lost 5 bases and J lost 4 bases. The CDR3 totals 16 residues. From germline, CDR1 is SGHTA and CDR2 FQGTGA. The CDR3 DNA reads TGTGCCAGCAGCCCGGCCGGGACAGGGATTTACAATGAGCAGTTCTTC. Translation: CASSPAGTGIYNEQFF.

This clonotype was seen a few times. The rearrangement links TRBV5-1 to TRBJ2-7; D perhaps matches TRBD1 (5 bases). Germline V gene data show CDR1 as SGHRS and CDR2 as YFSETQ. The V and J ends lost 0 bases and 2 bases respectively, with 9 bases between them. This CDR3 region has 14 residues. As DNA, the CDR3 is TGCGCCAGCAGCTTGGGGGGCTACACCTACGAGCAGTACTTC. Encoded protein: CASSLGGYTYEQYF. Together with reference TRBV5-1 and TRBJ2-7, the CDR3 gives the full variable domain: KAGVTQTPRYLIKTRGQQVTLSCSPISGHRSVSWYQQTPGQGLQFLFEYFSETQRNKGNFPGRFSGRQFSNSRSEMNVSTLELGDSALYLCASSLGGYTYEQYFGPGTRLTVT.

The V and J genes are TRBV20-1 and TRBJ1-5; 8 nucleotides align to TRBD1. There are 14 residues in the CDR3. Germline CDR1 reads DFQATT; CDR2 reads SNEGSKA (reference sequence). V shed 4 bases, J shed 3 bases, and the junction held 5 bases outside the gene matches. As DNA, the CDR3 is TGCAGTGCTATTCAGGGGGCGACCAATCAGCCCCAGCATTTT. Its protein is CSAIQGATNQPQHF.

This clonotype was observed at least ten times. The rearrangement joins TRBV11-2 to TRBJ1-5; D is undetermined. Between the trimmed V and J ends, which lost 5 bases and 3 bases, there was a span of 14 bases. Germline V lookup: CDR1 SGHAT, CDR2 FQNNGV. The CDR3 runs 15 residues. As DNA, the CDR3 is TGTGCCAGCAGCCCCCCGGGGAGGGTCAATCAGCCCCAGCATTTT. It encodes CASSPPGRVNQPQHF. The complete variable domain, with remaining parts taken from reference TRBV11-2 and TRBJ1-5, reads EAGVAQSPRYKIIEKRQSVAFWCNPISGHATLYWYQQILGQGPKLLIQFQNNGVVDDSQLPKDRFSAERLKGVDSTLKIQPAKLEDSAVYLCASSPPGRVNQPQHFGDGTRLSIL.

This clonotype was detected ten times or more. This chain joins TRBV12-3 or TRBV12-4 and TRBJ1-4, with a weak D call TRBD1 (6 bases). The CDR3 runs to 15 residues. The V end was cut by 6 bases, the J end by 2 bases, with 13 bases between. CDR3 protein: CASSNRVGTNEKLFF. The CDR3 DNA reads as TGTGCCAGCAGCAACAGGGTGGGGACTAATGAAAAACTGTTTTTT.

This clonotype was seen ten or more times. The chain joins TRBV29-1 to TRBJ1-2; 8 bases fit TRBD1. Germline CDR1 is SQVTM and CDR2 is ANQGSEA. Losses at the gene ends were 7 bases for V and 8 bases for J; bases not matched to a gene: 18. The CDR3 consists of 15 residues. CDR3 DNA sequence: TGCAGCGCCGGAGCCGGGACAGGATCGGCGGGAGGCTACACCTTC. As protein: CSAGAGTGSAGGYTF.

At least ten counts were recorded for this clonotype. This chain connects TRBV7-9 to TRBJ2-3, with D hard to call. Trimming removed 5 bases at V and 3 bases at J, with 15 bases between. There are 15 residues in the CDR3. Germline CDR1 SEHNR, CDR2 FQNEAQ (reference sequence). Here the CDR3 reads CASSPVTGPTDTQYF. The CDR3 DNA reads as TGTGCCAGCAGCCCAGTAACGGGTCCAACAGATACGCAGTATTTT. The entire variable domain, with the rest obtained from reference TRBV7-9 and TRBJ2-3, is as follows: DTGVSQNPRHKITKRGQNVTFRCDPISEHNRLYWYRQTLGQGPEFLTYFQNEAQLEKSRLLSDRFSAERPKGSFSTLEIQRTEQGDSAMYLCASSPVTGPTDTQYFGPGTRLTVL.

This clonotype has a handful of counts. The V and J genes are TRBV29-1 and TRBJ2-5; 11 positions match TRBD2. CDR3 size: 12 residues. Germline V CDR1 and CDR2: SQVTM, ANQGSEA. The CDR3: CAVAGGPETQYF. As DNA, the CDR3 is TGCGCGGTAGCGGGAGGGCCTGAGACCCAGTACTTC.

The rearrangement uses TRBV12-3 or TRBV12-4 and TRBJ2-7; no clear D. The CDR3 runs to 13 residues. With 3 bases removed from V and 3 bases from J, the gap between germline ends came to 9 bases. The CDR3 DNA reads TGTGCCAGCAGTTTTGGTCAGAACTACGAGCAGTACTTC. It translates to CASSFGQNYEQYF.

This clonotype was counted a few times. The chain couples TRBV6-2 or TRBV6-3 to TRBJ2-5; perhaps TRBD1 as D (5 bases). The CDR3 length is 16 residues. CDR1 is MNHEY, CDR2 SVGEGT, per germline. The germline V and J ends were trimmed by 4 bases and 3 bases, with 18 bases remaining between them. The DNA for the CDR3 is TGTGCCAGCAGTTCGTGGGGCACGCCGTTGGAAGAGACCCAGTACTTC. Translating gives CASSSWGTPLEETQYF.

This clonotype turned up a few times. This chain links TRBV6-1 with TRBJ2-1; TRBD2 matches at 9 bases. V lost 2 bases and J lost 6; bases outside the gene matches: 11. Germline CDR1 and CDR2: MNHNS and SASEGT. This CDR3 spans 17 amino acids. CDR3 amino acids: CASSELPTSGGGNEQFF. The CDR3 DNA is TGTGCCAGCAGTGAACTTCCGACTAGCGGAGGGGGCAATGAGCAGTTCTTC.

This clonotype was seen at least ten times. The rearrangement links TRBV20-1 to TRBJ2-3, with D uncertain. V lost 6 bases to trimming and J lost 5 bases, with 15 bases between them. This CDR3 spans 13 amino acids. Germline assignment: CDR1 DFQATT and CDR2 SNEGSKA (reference sequence). The CDR3 DNA is TGCAGTGCGCGAGATTACGTCCTAGATACGCAGTATTTT. Its protein product is CSARDYVLDTQYF.

CDR3 DNA: TGCAGTGGGGAAGAGGGGGCCATCTCCTACGAGCAGTACTTC. This codes for CSGEEGAISYEQYF. The chain joins TRBV20-1 to TRBJ2-7; 7 nucleotides align to TRBD1. CDR1 DFQATT and CDR2 SNEGSKA come from the germline V gene (reference sequence). The CDR3 has 14 residues. Unmatched junction bases numbered 9, after V lost 7 bases and J lost 0 bases.